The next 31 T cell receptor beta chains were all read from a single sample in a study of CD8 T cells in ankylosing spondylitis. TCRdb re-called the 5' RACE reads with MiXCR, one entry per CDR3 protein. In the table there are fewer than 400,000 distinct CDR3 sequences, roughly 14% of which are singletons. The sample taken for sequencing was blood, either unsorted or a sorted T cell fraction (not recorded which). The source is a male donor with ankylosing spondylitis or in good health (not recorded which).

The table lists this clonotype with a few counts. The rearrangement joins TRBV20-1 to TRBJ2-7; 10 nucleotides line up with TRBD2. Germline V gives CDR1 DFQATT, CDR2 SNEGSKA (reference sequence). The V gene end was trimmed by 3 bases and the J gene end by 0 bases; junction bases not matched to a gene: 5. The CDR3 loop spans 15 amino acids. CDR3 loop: CSASRLAGSSYEQYF. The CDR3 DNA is TGCAGTGCTAGCAGACTAGCGGGTTCCTCCTACGAGCAGTACTTC.

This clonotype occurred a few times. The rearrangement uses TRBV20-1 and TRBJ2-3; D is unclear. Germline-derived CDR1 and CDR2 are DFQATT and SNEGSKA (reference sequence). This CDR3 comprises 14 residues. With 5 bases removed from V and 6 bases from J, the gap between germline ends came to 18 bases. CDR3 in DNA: TGCAGTGCTCGGGTACTACAATCCAAGGATACGCAGTATTTT. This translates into CSARVLQSKDTQYF.

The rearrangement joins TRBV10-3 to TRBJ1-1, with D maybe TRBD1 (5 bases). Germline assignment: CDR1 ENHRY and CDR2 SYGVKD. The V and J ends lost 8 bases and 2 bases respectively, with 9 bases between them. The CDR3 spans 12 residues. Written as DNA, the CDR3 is TGTGCCATCGGCGACAGAAACACTGAAGCTTTCTTT. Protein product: CAIGDRNTEAFF.

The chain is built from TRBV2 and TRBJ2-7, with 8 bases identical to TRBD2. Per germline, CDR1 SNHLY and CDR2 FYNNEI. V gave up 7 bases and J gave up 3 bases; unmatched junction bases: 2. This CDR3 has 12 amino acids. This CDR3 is CASKSGGYEQYF. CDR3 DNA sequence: TGTGCCAGCAAGAGCGGGGGCTACGAGCAGTACTTC.

CDR3 coding DNA: TGCGCCAGCAGCTTGGCAGACGTCTCCTACAATGAGCAGTTCTTC. Amino acid sequence: CASSLADVSYNEQFF. The rearrangement uses TRBV5-1 and TRBJ2-1; D ambiguous. Trimming took 0 bases from V and 0 from J, leaving 7 bases between them. The CDR3 sequence is 15 residues long. Germline loops: CDR1 SGHRS, CDR2 YFSETQ.

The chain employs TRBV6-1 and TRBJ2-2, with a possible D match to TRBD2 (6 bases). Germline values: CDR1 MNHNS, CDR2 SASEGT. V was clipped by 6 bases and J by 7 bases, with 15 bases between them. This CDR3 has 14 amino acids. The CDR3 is CASSFRGAGGELFF. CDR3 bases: TGTGCCAGCAGCTTTCGCGGGGCGGGCGGGGAGCTGTTTTTT.

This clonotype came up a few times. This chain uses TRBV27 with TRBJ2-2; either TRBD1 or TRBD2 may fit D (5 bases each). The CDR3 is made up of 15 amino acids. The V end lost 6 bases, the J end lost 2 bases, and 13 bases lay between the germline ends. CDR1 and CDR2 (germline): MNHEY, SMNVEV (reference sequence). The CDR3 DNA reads TGTGCCAGCAGGAGGAGGACATACAACACCGGGGAGCTGTTTTTT. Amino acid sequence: CASRRRTYNTGELFF.

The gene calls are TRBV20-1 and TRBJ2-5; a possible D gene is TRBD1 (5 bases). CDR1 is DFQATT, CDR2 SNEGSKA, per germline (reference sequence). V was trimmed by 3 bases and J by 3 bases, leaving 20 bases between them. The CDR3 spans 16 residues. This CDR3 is CSASPQGSWSKETQYF. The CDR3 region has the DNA TGCAGTGCTAGCCCTCAGGGATCTTGGTCCAAAGAGACCCAGTACTTC.

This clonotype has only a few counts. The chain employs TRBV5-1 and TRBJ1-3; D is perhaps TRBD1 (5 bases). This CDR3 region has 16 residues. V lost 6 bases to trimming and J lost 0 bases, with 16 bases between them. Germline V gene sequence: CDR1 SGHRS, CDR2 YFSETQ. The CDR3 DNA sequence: TGCGCCAGCACCCGGTACTGGGGCGACTCTGGAAACACCATATATTTT. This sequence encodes CASTRYWGDSGNTIYF.

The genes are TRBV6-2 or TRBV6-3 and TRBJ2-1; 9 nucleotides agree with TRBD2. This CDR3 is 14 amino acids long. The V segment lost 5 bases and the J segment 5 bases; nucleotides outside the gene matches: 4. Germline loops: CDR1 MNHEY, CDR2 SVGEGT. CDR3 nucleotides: TGTGCCAGCAGTCCTAGCGGGGCTCACAATGAGCAGTTCTTC. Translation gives CASSPSGAHNEQFF.

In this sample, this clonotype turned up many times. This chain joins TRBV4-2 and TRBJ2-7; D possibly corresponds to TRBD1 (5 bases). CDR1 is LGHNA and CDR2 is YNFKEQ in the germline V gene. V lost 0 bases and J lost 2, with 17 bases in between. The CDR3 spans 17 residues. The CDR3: CASSQESLSETAYEQYF. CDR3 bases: TGTGCCAGCAGCCAAGAATCCCTTTCCGAGACAGCCTACGAGCAGTACTTC.

In DNA form, the CDR3 reads TGTGCCAGCAGCCAATCCGACAGGTTCCCGTACTTC. Translating it yields CASSQSDRFPYF. The chain recombines TRBV3-1 with TRBJ2-7; D is possibly TRBD1 (6 bases). Trimming left V 2 bases short and J 12 bases short, with 14 bases between. Germline values: CDR1 LGHDT, CDR2 YNNKEL (reference sequence). This CDR3 has 12 amino acids.

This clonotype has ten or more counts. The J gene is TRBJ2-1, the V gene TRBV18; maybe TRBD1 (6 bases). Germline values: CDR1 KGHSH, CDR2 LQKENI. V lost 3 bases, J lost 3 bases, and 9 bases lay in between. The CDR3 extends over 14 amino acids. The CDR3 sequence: CASSPRTDYNEQFF. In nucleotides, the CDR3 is TGTGCCAGCTCACCTCGGACAGACTACAATGAGCAGTTCTTC.

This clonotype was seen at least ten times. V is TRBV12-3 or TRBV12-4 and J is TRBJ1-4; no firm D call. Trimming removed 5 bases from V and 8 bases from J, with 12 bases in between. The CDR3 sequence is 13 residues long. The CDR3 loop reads CASSLGFGEKLFF. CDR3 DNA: TGTGCCAGCAGTCTGGGTTTCGGAGAAAAACTGTTTTTT.

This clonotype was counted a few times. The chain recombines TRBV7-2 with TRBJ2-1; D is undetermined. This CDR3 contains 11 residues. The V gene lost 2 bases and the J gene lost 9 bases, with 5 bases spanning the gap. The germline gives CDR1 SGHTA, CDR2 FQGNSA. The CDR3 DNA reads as TGTGCCAGCAGCTTAATGGGTGAGCAGTTCTTC. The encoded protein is CASSLMGEQFF.

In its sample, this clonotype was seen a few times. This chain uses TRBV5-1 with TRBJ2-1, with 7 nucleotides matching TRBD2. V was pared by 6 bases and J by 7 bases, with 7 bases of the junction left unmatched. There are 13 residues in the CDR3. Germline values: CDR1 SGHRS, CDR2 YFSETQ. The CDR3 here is CASTLWGGNEQFF. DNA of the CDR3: TGCGCCAGCACCCTCTGGGGGGGGAATGAGCAGTTCTTC.

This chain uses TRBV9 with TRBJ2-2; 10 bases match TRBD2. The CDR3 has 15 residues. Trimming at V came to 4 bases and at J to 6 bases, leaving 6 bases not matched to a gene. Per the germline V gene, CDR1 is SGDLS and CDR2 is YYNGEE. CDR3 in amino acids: CASSSSGRAPGELFF. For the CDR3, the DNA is TGTGCCAGCAGCTCGAGCGGGAGGGCCCCCGGGGAGCTGTTTTTT.

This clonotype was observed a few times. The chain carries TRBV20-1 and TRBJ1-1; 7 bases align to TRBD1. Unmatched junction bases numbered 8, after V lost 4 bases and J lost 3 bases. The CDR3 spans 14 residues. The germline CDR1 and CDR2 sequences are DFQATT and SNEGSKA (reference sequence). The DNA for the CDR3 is TGCAGTGCTACCCATTGGCAGGGGGACACTGAAGCTTTCTTT. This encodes CSATHWQGDTEAFF.

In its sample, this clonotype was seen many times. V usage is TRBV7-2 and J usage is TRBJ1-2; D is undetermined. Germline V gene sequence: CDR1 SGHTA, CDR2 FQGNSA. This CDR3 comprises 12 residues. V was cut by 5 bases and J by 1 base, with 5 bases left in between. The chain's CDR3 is CASSINNYGYTF. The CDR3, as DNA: TGTGCCAGCAGCATTAATAACTATGGCTACACCTTC.

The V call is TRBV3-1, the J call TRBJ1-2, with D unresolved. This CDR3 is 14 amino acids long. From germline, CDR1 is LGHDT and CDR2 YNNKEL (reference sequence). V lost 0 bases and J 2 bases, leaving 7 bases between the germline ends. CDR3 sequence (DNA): TGTGCCAGCAGCCAAGAGGGTTGGAACTATGGCTACACCTTC. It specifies CASSQEGWNYGYTF.

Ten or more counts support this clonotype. CDR3 DNA: TGTGCCAGCAGTCCGGACAGTCTAAACACCGGGGAGCTGTTTTTT. This gives the protein CASSPDSLNTGELFF. This chain uses TRBV12-3 or TRBV12-4 with TRBJ2-2; tentative D call: TRBD1 (6 bases). Trimming removed 5 bases from V and 2 bases from J, with 12 bases in between. This CDR3 region has 15 residues.

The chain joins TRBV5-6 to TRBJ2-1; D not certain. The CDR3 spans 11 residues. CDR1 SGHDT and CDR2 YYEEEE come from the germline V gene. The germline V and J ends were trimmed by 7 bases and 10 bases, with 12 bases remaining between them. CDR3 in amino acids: CASSTYREQFF. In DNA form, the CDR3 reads TGTGCCAGCTCAACTTATAGGGAGCAGTTCTTC.

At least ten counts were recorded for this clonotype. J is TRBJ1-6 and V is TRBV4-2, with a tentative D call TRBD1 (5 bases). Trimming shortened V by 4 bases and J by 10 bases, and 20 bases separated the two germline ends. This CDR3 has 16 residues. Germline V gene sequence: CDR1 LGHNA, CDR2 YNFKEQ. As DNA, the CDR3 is TGTGCCAGCAGCCCCCCCCCAGGGCAGACCTCCTCACCCCTCCACTTT. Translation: CASSPPPGQTSSPLHF.

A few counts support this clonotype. The CDR3 loop is CAWMGGKSDTQYF. The CDR3 DNA reads as TGTGCCTGGATGGGGGGGAAGTCAGATACGCAGTATTTT. The chain is built from TRBV30 and TRBJ2-3, with TRBD2 matching over 7 bases. From germline, CDR1 is GTSNPN and CDR2 SVGIG (reference sequence). This CDR3 contains 13 residues. The V gene end was trimmed by 4 bases and the J gene end by 4 bases; junction bases not matched to a gene: 5. Combining the CDR3 with reference TRBV30 and TRBJ2-3 gives the whole variable domain SQTIHQWPATLVQPVGSPLSLECTVEGTSNPNLYWYRQAAGRGLQLLFYSVGIGQISSEVPQNLSASRPQDRQFILSSKKLLLSDSGFYLCAWMGGKSDTQYFGPGTRLTVL.

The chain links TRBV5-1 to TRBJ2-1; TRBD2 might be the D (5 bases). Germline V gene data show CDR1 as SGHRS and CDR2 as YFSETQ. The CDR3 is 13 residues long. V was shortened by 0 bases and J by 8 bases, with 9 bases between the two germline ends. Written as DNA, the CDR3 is TGCGCCAGCAGCTTGGCCGCGGGTCATGAGCAGTTCTTC. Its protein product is CASSLAAGHEQFF.

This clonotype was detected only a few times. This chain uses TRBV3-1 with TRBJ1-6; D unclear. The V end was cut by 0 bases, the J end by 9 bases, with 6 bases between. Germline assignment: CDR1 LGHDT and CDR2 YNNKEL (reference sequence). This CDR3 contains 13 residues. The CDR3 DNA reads TGTGCCAGCAGCCAAGATCGGGTTTCACCCCTCCACTTT. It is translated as CASSQDRVSPLHF.

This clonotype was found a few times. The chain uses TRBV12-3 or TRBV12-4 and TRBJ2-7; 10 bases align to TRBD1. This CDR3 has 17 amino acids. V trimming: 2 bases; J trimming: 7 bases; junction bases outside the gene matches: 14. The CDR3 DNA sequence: TGTGCCAGCAGTTTAATGAGGACAGGGGGGATCTTAGGAGAGCAGTACTTC. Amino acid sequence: CASSLMRTGGILGEQYF.

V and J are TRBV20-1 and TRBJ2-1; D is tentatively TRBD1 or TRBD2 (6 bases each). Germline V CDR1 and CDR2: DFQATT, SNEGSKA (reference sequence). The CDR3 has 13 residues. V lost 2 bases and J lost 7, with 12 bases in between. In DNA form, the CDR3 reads TGCAGTGCTAGAACAAGGGGGGCAAATGAGCAGTTCTTC. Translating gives CSARTRGANEQFF.

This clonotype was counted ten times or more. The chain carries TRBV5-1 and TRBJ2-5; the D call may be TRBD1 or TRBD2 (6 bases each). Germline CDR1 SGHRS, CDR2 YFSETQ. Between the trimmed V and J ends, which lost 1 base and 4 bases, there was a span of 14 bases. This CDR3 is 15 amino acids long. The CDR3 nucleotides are TGCGCCAGCAGCTTGCAGGAGGGGGAGGCAGAGACCCAGTACTTC. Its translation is CASSLQEGEAETQYF.

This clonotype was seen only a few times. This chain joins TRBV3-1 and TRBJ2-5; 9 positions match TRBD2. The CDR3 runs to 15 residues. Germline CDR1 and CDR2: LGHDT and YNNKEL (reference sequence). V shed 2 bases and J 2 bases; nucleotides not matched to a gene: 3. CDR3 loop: CASSQWTSVQETQYF. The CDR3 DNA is TGTGCCAGCAGCCAATGGACTAGCGTTCAAGAGACCCAGTACTTC.

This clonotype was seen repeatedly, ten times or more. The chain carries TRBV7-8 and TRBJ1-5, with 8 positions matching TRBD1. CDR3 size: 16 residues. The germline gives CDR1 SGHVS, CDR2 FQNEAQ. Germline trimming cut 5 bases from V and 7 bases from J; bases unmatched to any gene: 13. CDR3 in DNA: TGTGCCAGCAGCAGAACGCGACAGGGGCGTTCGCAGCCCCAGCATTTT. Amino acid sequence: CASSRTRQGRSQPQHF.